These 20 T cell receptor beta chains were sequenced from one sample in a study of blood T cell repertoires in COVID-19 (dated by TCRdb to the early 2020s). Libraries were built with the immunoSEQ multiplex PCR assay. TCRdb's version of the immuneACCESS table is confined to in-frame rearrangements and falls short of the full clone set. An unresolved V gene accounts for under half of the shortfall where checked; the remainder is of unknown origin. This sample gives 400,000 to 550,000 clones in total; around 88% of them show up just once. More than 4% of the sample belongs to the ten largest clones. The specimen was peripheral blood. The receptors were gathered from a woman in her twenties or thirties with acute or convalescent COVID-19.

V and J are TRBV10-3 and TRBJ2-1, with 9 bases identical to TRBD2. There are 15 residues in the CDR3. Germline values: CDR1 ENHRY, CDR2 SYGVKD. With V trimmed by 10 bases and J by 9 bases, 16 bases remained unmatched. Here the CDR3 reads CATAFIAGASGEQFF. In DNA, the CDR3 is TGTGCCACCGCATTTATAGCGGGGGCCTCCGGTGAGCAGTTCTTC.

The rearrangement links TRBV4-1 to TRBJ1-1; 8 bases are shared with TRBD1. CDR1 and CDR2 (germline): MGHRA, YSYEKL. The CDR3 spans 16 residues. Unmatched junction bases numbered 3, after V lost 0 bases and J lost 0 bases. The CDR3 loop is CASSQEGQDMNTEAFF. The CDR3 DNA reads as TGCGCCAGCAGCCAAGAGGGACAGGACATGAACACTGAAGCTTTCTTT.

The chain couples TRBV7-8 to TRBJ2-3; a weak D match, TRBD1 (6 bases). Germline V gene lookup returns CDR1 SGHVS and CDR2 FQNEAQ. The length of the CDR3 is 17 residues. Trimming removed 2 bases from V and 1 base from J, with 16 bases in between. The CDR3 region has the DNA TGTGCCAGCAGCTTACAGAACAGGGAAGTTCGCACAGATACGCAGTATTTT. Translated: CASSLQNREVRTDTQYF.

The rearrangement links TRBV27 to TRBJ1-1; 7 bases map to TRBD1. The CDR3 consists of 14 residues. J gave up 2 bases and V 8 bases, and 8 bases lay outside the gene matches. Germline V gene lookup returns CDR1 MNHEY and CDR2 SMNVEV (reference sequence). CDR3 DNA sequence: TGTGCCAGCCAACAGGGGTCATTAAACACTGAAGCTTTCTTT. It specifies CASQQGSLNTEAFF.

About this clone: At one end, the junction sequence differs from germline, possibly due to a read error. The chain recombines TRBV5-1 with TRBJ1-1; a possible D gene is TRBD1 (6 bases). Germline V gene sequence: CDR1 SGHRS, CDR2 YFSETQ. The CDR3 sequence is 19 residues long. The CDR3 spells CASRLEGLQAPQGNTEAFF. In DNA, the CDR3 is TGCGCCAGCAGGTTGGAGGGGTTACAGGCACCACAGGGAAACACTGAAGCTTTCTTT.

This clone was detected a few times. The rearrangement uses TRBV13 and TRBJ2-5; D is undetermined. Germline CDR1 PRHDT, CDR2 FYEKMQ (reference sequence). V gave up 5 bases and J gave up 3 bases, with 7 bases separating them. The CDR3 is 12 amino acids. The CDR3 DNA reads as TGTGCCAGCAGCCGCAGTAAAGAGACCCAGTACTTC. Its protein is CASSRSKETQYF.

This clone was recorded only once. V and J are TRBV9 and TRBJ2-1; TRBD2 agrees at 14 bases. J lost 5 bases, V lost 6 bases, and 10 bases had no gene match. The CDR3 consists of 17 residues. Germline-derived CDR1 and CDR2 are SGDLS and YYNGEE. For the CDR3, the DNA is TGTGCCAGCATGGGACTAGCGGGGGAGAATCAAAACAATGAGCAGTTCTTC. Its protein is CASMGLAGENQNNEQFF.

J is TRBJ1-1 and V is TRBV6-5; D is unresolved. V lost 6 bases and J 4 bases, leaving 6 bases between the germline ends. Per the germline V gene, CDR1 is MNHEY and CDR2 is SVGAGI. The CDR3 consists of 11 residues. As DNA, the CDR3 is TGTGCCAGCAGGCCCGGCACTGAAGCTTTCTTT. It encodes CASRPGTEAFF.

This sequence joins TRBV6-6 and TRBJ2-7; TRBD2 agrees at 10 bases. After removal of 5 bases from V and 6 bases from J, the junction contained 7 bases not matched to a gene. CDR3 length: 14 residues. Germline-derived CDR1 and CDR2 are MNHNY and SVGAGI (reference sequence). CDR3 protein: CASSTSGGGLEQYF. CDR3 nucleotide sequence: TGTGCCAGCAGTACAAGCGGGGGGGGTCTCGAGCAGTACTTC.

This clone appeared a single time. The chain links TRBV6-1 to TRBJ1-2; TRBD1 matches at 10 bases. Looked up from germline, CDR1 is MNHNS and CDR2 is SASEGT. CDR3 size: 15 residues. The V and J ends lost 3 bases and 4 bases, in that order; junction bases with no gene match: 5. This CDR3 reads CASSDGDRGFYGYTF. The CDR3 DNA reads as TGTGCCAGCAGTGATGGGGACAGGGGTTTCTATGGCTACACCTTC.

This chain joins TRBV9 and TRBJ1-3, with D possibly matching TRBD1 (6 bases). The germline V gene encodes CDR1 SGDLS and CDR2 YYNGEE. This CDR3 has 15 amino acids. V was shortened by 2 bases and J by 4 bases, with 13 bases between the two germline ends. CDR3 protein: CASSVGGAQGNTIYF. CDR3 in DNA: TGTGCCAGCAGCGTCGGGGGGGCGCAGGGAAACACCATATATTTT.

The genes are TRBV7-9 and TRBJ2-2; 9 nucleotides align to TRBD1. The germline V gene has CDR1 SEHNR and CDR2 FQNEAQ (reference sequence). The CDR3 has 16 amino acids. With 5 bases clipped from V and 1 base from J, the junction kept 5 bases outside the gene matches. The CDR3 DNA is TGTGCCAGCAGCGCCTGGGACAGGGAGAACACCGGGGAGCTGTTTTTT. Encoded protein: CASSAWDRENTGELFF.

This sequence joins TRBV27 and TRBJ1-2; 7 bases agree with TRBD1. Per germline, CDR1 MNHEY and CDR2 SMNVEV (reference sequence). This CDR3 comprises 12 residues. Germline trimming cut 9 bases from V and 7 bases from J; bases unmatched to any gene: 8. The CDR3 loop is CARLSQGFGYTF. CDR3 sequence (DNA): TGTGCCAGACTATCACAGGGGTTTGGCTACACCTTC.

CDR3 amino acids: CASGLGSVTYEQYF. CDR3 DNA: TGTGCTAGTGGTTTGGGGTCAGTCACCTACGAGCAGTACTTC. The chain carries TRBV12-5 and TRBJ2-7; D ambiguous. The ends were cut back, 1 base at V and 2 bases at J, with 9 bases in the middle. The CDR3 totals 14 residues. Looked up from germline, CDR1 is LGHNT and CDR2 is FRNRAP. The whole variable domain, filled in from reference TRBV12-5 and TRBJ2-7, reads DARVTQTPRHKVTEMGQEVTMRCQPILGHNTVFWYRQTMMQGLELLAYFRNRAPLDDSGMPKDRFSAEMPDATLATLKIQPSEPRDSAVYFCASGLGSVTYEQYFGPGTRLTVT.

This chain joins TRBV20-1 and TRBJ2-7; 10 positions match TRBD1. The CDR3 contains 14 residues. Unmatched junction bases numbered 5, after V lost 3 bases and J lost 3 bases. CDR1 is DFQATT, CDR2 SNEGSKA, per germline (reference sequence). The CDR3 region has the DNA TGCAGTGCTAGTTTGGGGACAGGGGACTACGAGCAGTACTTC. Amino acid sequence: CSASLGTGDYEQYF.

This chain connects TRBV14 to TRBJ1-3; no reliable D call. The CDR3 length is 14 residues. V was pared by 0 bases and J by 4 bases, with 7 bases between. Germline CDR1 and CDR2: SGHDN and FVKESK. The CDR3 is CASSQERAGNTIYF. In DNA form, the CDR3 reads TGTGCCAGCAGCCAAGAACGAGCCGGAAACACCATATATTTT.

The rearrangement uses TRBV18 and TRBJ2-1, with 8 bases fitting TRBD1. Looked up from germline, CDR1 is KGHSH and CDR2 is LQKENI. The CDR3 totals 18 residues. Trimming cost V 2 bases and J 8 bases; bases outside gene matches: 17. Written as DNA, the CDR3 is TGTGCCAGCTCACCAAAACTCGGGGACCAGGGGGCTTTTGATGAGCAGTTCTTC. As protein: CASSPKLGDQGAFDEQFF.

The chain joins TRBV9 to TRBJ2-5, with 7 bases identical to TRBD1. Germline values: CDR1 SGDLS, CDR2 YYNGEE. Trimming cost V 3 bases and J 5 bases; bases outside gene matches: 10. The CDR3 runs to 15 residues. The CDR3: CASSAEGGAWETQYF. The CDR3 DNA sequence: TGTGCCAGCAGCGCCGAAGGGGGCGCGTGGGAGACCCAGTACTTC.

DNA of the CDR3: TGTGCCAGCAGTGAGGGGAATTGGAGGACCTATGGCTACACCTTC. Encoded protein: CASSEGNWRTYGYTF. The chain joins TRBV25-1 to TRBJ1-2; D is unresolved. Trimming took off 3 bases at V and 4 bases at J, with 15 bases between the two ends. Germline CDR1 MGHDK, CDR2 SYGVNS. There are 15 residues in the CDR3.

The V gene is TRBV2, the J gene TRBJ1-1; the match to TRBD1 covers 7 bases. CDR1 and CDR2 from the germline V gene are SNHLY and FYNNEI. The CDR3 spans 14 residues. V gave up 6 bases and J gave up 5 bases; unmatched junction bases: 9. CDR3 nucleotide sequence: TGTGCCAGCAGCCCCGGGACAGCGAGTACTGAAGCTTTCTTT. Its translation: CASSPGTASTEAFF.